Listed here are 27 T cell receptor beta chains from one sample, sequenced in a study of OX40 agonist ivuxolimab in advanced cancers. This table comes from immunoSEQ multiplex PCR, and its TCRdb copy is limited to in-frame clones, with some not included. The sample yields approximately 48,000 clones, approximately 80% seen once. The material was CD4+ or CD8+ T cells sorted from blood, obtained in a trial of the OX40 agonist ivuxolimab. The receptor source for this set is an adult with an advanced solid tumor such as melanoma, head and neck, liver or kidney cancer.

This clone was seen only a few times. V is TRBV5-4 and J is TRBJ2-2, with TRBD2 matching 11 bases. Germline CDR1 is SGHNT and CDR2 is YYREEE (reference sequence). Trimming removed 0 bases from V and 0 bases from J; junction bases left unmatched: 4. CDR3 length: 18 amino acids. Here the CDR3 reads CASSLELAGAANTGELFF. CDR3 DNA sequence: TGTGCCAGCAGCTTGGAACTAGCGGGGGCCGCGAACACCGGGGAGCTGTTTTTT.

The chain uses TRBV5-1 and TRBJ2-5; 16 bases are shared with TRBD2. The CDR3 covers 17 residues. With 3 bases clipped from V and 5 bases from J, the junction kept 7 bases outside the gene matches. Germline CDR1 SGHRS, CDR2 YFSETQ. The CDR3 reads CASSSGTSGRASETQYF. CDR3 nucleotide sequence: TGCGCCAGCAGCTCCGGGACTAGCGGGAGGGCCTCGGAGACCCAGTACTTC.

This clone was detected once. The chain is built from TRBV6-1 and TRBJ2-3, with no clear D. CDR3 length equals 13 residues. CDR1 and CDR2 from the germline V gene are MNHNS and SASEGT. V was trimmed by 0 bases and J by 5 bases, leaving 6 bases between them. The CDR3 spells CASSEAARDTQYF. In nucleotides, the CDR3 is TGTGCCAGCAGTGAAGCTGCGCGAGATACGCAGTATTTT.

This clone came up once. V and J are TRBV9 and TRBJ1-6, with D unclear. There are 15 residues in the CDR3. Trimming stripped 3 bases from V and 5 bases from J, with 12 bases between. The germline gives CDR1 SGDLS, CDR2 YYNGEE. The CDR3 DNA reads as TGTGCCAGCAGCGCGCGGGCCCCAAATAATTCACCCCTCCACTTT. It is translated as CASSARAPNNSPLHF.

The genes are TRBV2 and TRBJ2-2; D is perhaps TRBD1 or TRBD2 (5 bases each). The CDR3 extends over 13 amino acids. Deletions cut 6 bases from V and 1 base from J, with 6 bases between. Germline assignment: CDR1 SNHLY and CDR2 FYNNEI. The chain's CDR3 is CASRGENTGELFF. CDR3 bases: TGTGCCAGCAGGGGGGAGAACACCGGGGAGCTGTTTTTT.

This sequence joins TRBV10-1 and TRBJ2-2, with TRBD1 matching over 10 bases. The CDR3 length is 15 residues. Trimming took 3 bases from V and 6 from J; bases not matched to a gene: 4. Germline values: CDR1 WNHNN, CDR2 SYGVQD (reference sequence). The chain's CDR3 is CASSDPGQGAGELFF. CDR3 DNA sequence: TGCGCCAGCAGTGACCCAGGACAGGGGGCCGGGGAGCTGTTTTTT.

The rearrangement uses TRBV28 and TRBJ1-1, with D tentatively TRBD1 (6 bases). V was cut by 4 bases and J by 10 bases, with 13 bases left in between. Germline V gives CDR1 MDHEN, CDR2 SYDVKM. This CDR3 has 12 amino acids. In DNA form, the CDR3 reads TGTGCCAGCAGTTCCACAGGGTGGCGAGCTTTCTTT. Translation gives CASSSTGWRAFF.

This clone was detected only a few times. The V and J genes are TRBV7-9 and TRBJ1-4; D might be TRBD1 (5 bases). There are 13 residues in the CDR3. The germline gives CDR1 SEHNR, CDR2 FQNEAQ (reference sequence). V lost 2 bases to trimming and J lost 8 bases, with 9 bases between them. The CDR3 DNA is TGTGCCAGCAGCTTACAATGGGGGGAAAAACTGTTTTTT. It codes for CASSLQWGEKLFF.

The rearrangement joins TRBV7-9 to TRBJ1-5; TRBD1 agrees at 10 bases. This CDR3 has 15 amino acids. The V segment lost 7 bases and the J segment 5 bases; nucleotides outside the gene matches: 8. Germline-derived CDR1 and CDR2 are SEHNR and FQNEAQ (reference sequence). The CDR3 nucleotides are TGTGCCAGCAACCCCGGGACAGGGGCCGATCAGCCCCAGCATTTT. Its translation: CASNPGTGADQPQHF.

V is TRBV10-1 and J is TRBJ2-1; 7 positions match TRBD2. The CDR3 is 16 amino acids. Germline lookup yields CDR1 WNHNN and CDR2 SYGVQD (reference sequence). The trim removed 0 bases at V and 6 bases at J, leaving 8 bases unmatched. The CDR3, as DNA: TGCGCCAGCAGTGAGTCCAGCGGGACGGCGGGCAATGAGCAGTTCTTC. Residues: CASSESSGTAGNEQFF.

V usage is TRBV13 and J usage is TRBJ1-2; weak D call: TRBD1 (5 bases). The germline V gene encodes CDR1 PRHDT and CDR2 FYEKMQ (reference sequence). V lost 5 bases and J 7 bases, leaving 14 bases between the germline ends. The CDR3 length is 13 residues. DNA for the CDR3: TGTGCCAGCAGCCGGGGCAGGGCCCTTGGCTACACCTTC. Encoded protein: CASSRGRALGYTF.

The V gene is TRBV29-1, the J gene TRBJ1-1; TRBD1 might be the D (6 bases). CDR1 and CDR2 (germline): SQVTM, ANQGSEA. V was clipped by 4 bases and J by 7 bases, with 22 bases between them. The CDR3 runs to 15 residues. The CDR3 DNA reads as TGCAGCGTTGTACCTGACAGGCTAAGAGCCAGTGAAGCTTTCTTT. This codes for CSVVPDRLRASEAFF.

This sequence joins TRBV11-2 and TRBJ2-3, with 9 bases fitting TRBD2. Germline V gives CDR1 SGHAT, CDR2 FQNNGV. The CDR3 runs 17 residues. The J segment lost 2 bases and the V segment lost 5 bases, leaving 11 bases of the junction unmatched. CDR3 bases: TGTGCCAGCAGCCGCAATGCGGGAGGGGGAATCACAGATACGCAGTATTTT. Translating gives CASSRNAGGGITDTQYF.

The CDR3 nucleotides read TGTGCCAGCAGTTACTCTGGACAGCTAAACACCATATATTTT. As protein: CASSYSGQLNTIYF. This chain uses TRBV6-5 with TRBJ1-3, with D possibly TRBD1 on 6 matching bases. This CDR3 contains 14 residues. Germline V gives CDR1 MNHEY, CDR2 SVGAGI. Trimming cost V 0 bases and J 6 bases, with 9 bases left between them.

There are a few counts of this clone. The V gene is TRBV15, the J gene TRBJ1-4; TRBD1 is a possible D gene (5 bases). From germline, CDR1 is LNHNV and CDR2 YYDKDF (reference sequence). The V gene lost 1 base and the J gene lost 6 bases, with 12 bases spanning the gap. The CDR3 runs to 15 residues. For the CDR3, the DNA is TGTGCCACCAGCAGAGCCCGCAGGGCGGATGAAAAACTGTTTTTT. Encoded protein: CATSRARRADEKLFF. Complete variable domain (other parts from reference TRBV15 and TRBJ1-4): DAMVIQNPRYQVTQFGKPVTLSCSQTLNHNVMYWYQQKSSQAPKLLFHYYDKDFNNEADTPDNFQSRRPNTSFCFLDIRSPGLGDTAMYLCATSRARRADEKLFFGSGTQLSVL.

V and J are TRBV9 and TRBJ1-2; D is uncertain. The germline V gene has CDR1 SGDLS and CDR2 YYNGEE. This CDR3 contains 14 residues. V gave up 0 bases and J gave up 7 bases, with 13 bases separating them. The CDR3 DNA reads as TGTGCCAGCAGCGTAGCTGGCCCGGCAGCTGGCTACACCTTC. Translated, it gives CASSVAGPAAGYTF.

Note on this clone: Other DNA sequences in this sample translate to the same CDR3. CDR3 in DNA: TGTGCCAGCAGTTTAGTGACAGGACCCTACGAGCAGTACTTC. It translates to CASSLVTGPYEQYF. J is TRBJ2-7 and V is TRBV28; perhaps TRBD1 as D (6 bases). Germline V gene sequence: CDR1 MDHEN, CDR2 SYDVKM. Trimming left V 2 bases short and J 2 bases short, with 10 bases between. This CDR3 has 14 amino acids. Looking up the rest from reference TRBV28 and TRBJ2-7 gives the full variable domain: DVKVTQSSRYLVKRTGEKVFLECVQDMDHENMFWYRQDPGLGLRLIYFSYDVKMKEKGDIPEGYSVSREKKERFSLILESASTNQTSMYLCASSLVTGPYEQYFGPGTRLTVT.

This clone was found a few times. The V and J genes are TRBV10-3 and TRBJ2-2; 10 positions agree with TRBD2. The CDR3 is 16 amino acids. The ends lost 8 bases at V and 0 bases at J; junction bases unmatched: 6. Germline lookup yields CDR1 ENHRY and CDR2 SYGVKD. Here the CDR3 DNA reads TGTGCCATCCTACAGACTAGCGGGTCGAACACCGGGGAGCTGTTTTTT. Its protein is CAILQTSGSNTGELFF.

This clone has only a few counts. The chain employs TRBV6-1 and TRBJ2-1; D remains unclear. Germline values: CDR1 MNHNS, CDR2 SASEGT. The CDR3 is 11 amino acids. Trimming stripped 1 base from V and 10 bases from J, with 5 bases between. CDR3 bases: TGTGCCAGCAGTGAAGTTGGAGAGCAGTTCTTC. It encodes CASSEVGEQFF.

In this sample, this clone turned up once. This chain links TRBV5-3 with TRBJ1-2; the D is unclear. TRBV5-3 is annotated as an ORF whose role is uncertain. The CDR3 extends over 19 amino acids. Deletions cut 4 bases from V and 4 bases from J, with 29 bases between. The CDR3 loop reads CARSPCRSALEGLSYGYTF. In DNA form, the CDR3 reads TGTGCCAGAAGCCCTTGCCGTTCTGCCCTAGAGGGTCTTAGCTATGGCTACACCTTC.

The V and J genes are TRBV18 and TRBJ2-5, with TRBD1 identical over 7 bases. The germline gives CDR1 KGHSH, CDR2 LQKENI. The CDR3 is 13 amino acids. Germline trimming cut 6 bases from V and 3 bases from J; bases unmatched to any gene: 4. The DNA of the CDR3 is TGTGCCAGCTCTGCCGGGACAGAAGAGACCCAGTACTTC. Amino acids: CASSAGTEETQYF.

The chain has TRBV5-4 and TRBJ1-1; D call uncertain. The CDR3 contains 14 residues. The V gene lost 0 bases and the J gene lost 7 bases, with 13 bases spanning the gap. CDR1 is SGHNT and CDR2 is YYREEE in the germline V gene (reference sequence). The DNA for the CDR3 is TGTGCCAGCAGCTTGGGGATGCAGTGGGGTGAAGCTTTCTTT. This translates into CASSLGMQWGEAFF.

V gene TRBV19 combines with J gene TRBJ1-5, with TRBD1 matching over 8 bases. The germline CDR1 and CDR2 sequences are LNHDA and SQIVND (reference sequence). Trimming removed 7 bases from V and 2 bases from J; junction bases left unmatched: 19. The CDR3 contains 19 residues. Here the CDR3 reads CASKGGGRGLLGGNQPQHF. As DNA, the CDR3 is TGTGCCAGTAAGGGCGGGGGCAGGGGGCTTTTGGGGGGCAATCAGCCCCAGCATTTT.

CDR3 nucleotide sequence: TGTGCCAGCACTCGGTGGGTTAGCAATCAGCCCCAGCATTTT. It yields the protein CASTRWVSNQPQHF. This chain links TRBV28 with TRBJ1-5; D is unresolved. Trimming cost V 7 bases and J 0 bases, with 10 bases left between them. CDR1 and CDR2 (germline): MDHEN, SYDVKM. The CDR3 consists of 14 residues.

The chain employs TRBV2 and TRBJ1-2; possibly TRBD1 for D (5 bases). The CDR3 is 16 residues long. Per the germline V gene, CDR1 is SNHLY and CDR2 is FYNNEI. Trimming removed 3 bases at V and 6 bases at J, with 20 bases between. CDR3 sequence reads: CASSDSGAGNADGYTF. In nucleotides, the CDR3 is TGTGCCAGCAGTGATAGTGGGGCTGGAAATGCAGATGGCTACACCTTC. Full variable domain (remainder filled in from reference TRBV2 and TRBJ1-2): EPEVTQTPSHQVTQMGQEVILRCVPISNHLYFYWYRQILGQKVEFLVSFYNNEISEKSEIFDDQFSVERPDGSNFTLKIRSTKLEDSAMYFCASSDSGAGNADGYTFGSGTRLTVV.

This chain links TRBV27 with TRBJ1-1, with a weak D call TRBD1 (5 bases). V lost 4 bases, J lost 11 bases, and 20 bases lay in between. The CDR3 runs 14 residues. Germline CDR1 reads MNHEY; CDR2 reads SMNVEV (reference sequence). CDR3 residues: CASSSRGGGSRAFF. The CDR3 nucleotides are TGTGCCAGCAGTTCACGGGGTGGGGGAAGTAGGGCTTTCTTT.

V is TRBV10-3 and J is TRBJ2-7; TRBD1 is a possible D gene (6 bases). The length of the CDR3 is 12 residues. Germline V gene lookup returns CDR1 ENHRY and CDR2 SYGVKD. Trimming removed 8 bases from V and 5 bases from J, with 13 bases in between. Here the CDR3 reads CAIGARGDEQYF. CDR3 bases: TGTGCCATCGGAGCCAGGGGCGACGAGCAGTACTTC.